This TCR beta chain was documented in a study of spatial heterogeneity in lung cancer. In this sample, this clonotype turned up many times. This sample's time point: sample taken at primary tumor resection. CDR3 size: 16 residues. V lost 5 bases to trimming and J lost 4 bases, with 20 bases between them. The germline gives CDR1 MNHEY, CDR2 SMNVEV (reference sequence). TCRdb itself ran the 5' RACE reads through MiXCR, one entry per CDR3 protein. The sample contains tens of thousands of distinct CDR3 sequences, around 7.5% of which appear only once. Specimen: PBMCs, collected at surgery. V and J are TRBV27 and TRBJ1-2, with D perhaps TRBD1 (5 bases). The clonotype originates from a male donor with early-stage non-small cell lung cancer. The CDR3 spells CASSLNFGGGTYGYTF. The CDR3 bases are TGTGCCAGCAGTCTCAACTTTGGCGGGGGGACCTATGGCTACACCTTC.